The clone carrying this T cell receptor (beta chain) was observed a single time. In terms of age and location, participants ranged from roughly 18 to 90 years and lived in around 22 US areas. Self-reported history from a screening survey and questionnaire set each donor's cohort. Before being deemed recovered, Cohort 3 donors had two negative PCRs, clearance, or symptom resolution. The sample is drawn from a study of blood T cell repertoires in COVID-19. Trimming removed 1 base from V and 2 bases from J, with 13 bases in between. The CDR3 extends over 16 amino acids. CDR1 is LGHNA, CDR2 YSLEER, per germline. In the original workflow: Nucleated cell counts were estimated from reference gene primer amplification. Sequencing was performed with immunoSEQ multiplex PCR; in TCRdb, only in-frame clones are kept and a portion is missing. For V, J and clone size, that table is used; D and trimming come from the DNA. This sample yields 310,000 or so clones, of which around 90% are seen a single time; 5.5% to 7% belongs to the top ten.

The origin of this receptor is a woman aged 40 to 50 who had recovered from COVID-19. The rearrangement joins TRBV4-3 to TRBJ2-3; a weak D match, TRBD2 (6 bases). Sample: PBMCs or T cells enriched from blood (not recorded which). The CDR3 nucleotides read TGCGCCAGCAGCCAAGTAAGGGTAGCGGACACAGATACGCAGTATTTT. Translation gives CASSQVRVADTDTQYF.